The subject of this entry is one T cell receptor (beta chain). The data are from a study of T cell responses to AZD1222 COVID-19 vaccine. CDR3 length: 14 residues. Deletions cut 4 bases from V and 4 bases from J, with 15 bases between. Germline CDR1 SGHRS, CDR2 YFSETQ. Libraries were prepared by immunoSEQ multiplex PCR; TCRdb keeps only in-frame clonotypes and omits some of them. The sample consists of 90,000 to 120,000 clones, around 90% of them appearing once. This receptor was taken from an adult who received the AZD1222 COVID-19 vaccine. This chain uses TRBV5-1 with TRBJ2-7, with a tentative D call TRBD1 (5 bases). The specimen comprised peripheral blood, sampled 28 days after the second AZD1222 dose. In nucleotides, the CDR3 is TGCGCCAGCAGCCTAACGCGCACAGGTTACGAGCAGTACTTC. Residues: CASSLTRTGYEQYF.